A single TCR beta chain is shown here with its context. Authors' processing steps: Reference gene primers were amplified, and this amplification served to estimate nucleated cell counts. Some clones are missing from TCRdb's copy, which holds only in-frame ones; the method was immunoSEQ multiplex PCR. That table furnishes V, J and clone size, whereas the DNA furnished D and trimming. In the table there are approximately 150,000 clones, about nine tenths of which are singletons. The record originates from a study of blood T cell repertoires in COVID-19. Study information: COVID-19 samples, acute and convalescent, were from the United States, Italy and Spain. Sources were T cells, B-cell-depleted T cells, or PBMCs; the material itself was cDNA or gDNA.

The TCR was taken from a human donor in a cohort sampled during active COVID-19. What was sequenced was peripheral blood.

The CDR3 region has the DNA TGTGCCAGTAGTATAGGTGGCCCCCAGCATTTT. Amino acids: CASSIGGPQHF. The J gene is TRBJ1-5, the V gene TRBV19; D is unresolved. The ends were cut back, 1 base at V and 10 bases at J, with 5 bases in the middle. Germline CDR1 LNHDA, CDR2 SQIVND (reference sequence). The CDR3 is 11 amino acids.